This TCR beta chain was identified in a study of T-cell reconstitution after alpha-beta-depleted transplantation in children. Unique molecular identifiers were used in preparing the TCRbeta library. One entry per CDR3 protein results from TCRdb running MiXCR on the PCR reads. The sample consists of 500,000 to 600,000 distinct CDR3 sequences, 25% to 30% of them appearing once. Overall study results and limits: T-cell numbers and diversity one year post-transplant derived largely from freshly generated T cells. Elevated TCRbeta diversity at day 60 was traced, in some patients, to surviving recipient T cells and thymic progenitors. Reportedly, only several hundred clones from non-depleted graft cells drove alpha-beta T-cell counts at about two months.

To note about this clonotype: Its specificity is not known.

Germline assignment: CDR1 SGHDT and CDR2 YYEEEE. Trimming left V 4 bases short and J 4 bases short, with 8 bases between. The length of the CDR3 is 13 residues. The chain joins TRBV5-6 to TRBJ1-4; the D gene is possibly TRBD1 (5 bases). The source was PBMCs, collected before TCRalphabeta/CD19-depleted stem cell transplant. The TCR sequence derives from a boy under three years old with Wiskott-Aldrich syndrome, due to receive a stem cell transplant. CDR3 coding DNA: TGTGCCAGCAGCGGGGCCCTTAATGAAAAACTGTTTTTT. This sequence encodes CASSGALNEKLFF. The entire variable domain, with the rest obtained from reference TRBV5-6 and TRBJ1-4, is as follows: DAGVTQSPTHLIKTRGQQVTLRCSPKSGHDTVSWYQQALGQGPQFIFQYYEEEERQRGNFPDRFSGHQFPNYSSELNVNALLLGDSALYLCASSGALNEKLFFGSGTQLSVL.